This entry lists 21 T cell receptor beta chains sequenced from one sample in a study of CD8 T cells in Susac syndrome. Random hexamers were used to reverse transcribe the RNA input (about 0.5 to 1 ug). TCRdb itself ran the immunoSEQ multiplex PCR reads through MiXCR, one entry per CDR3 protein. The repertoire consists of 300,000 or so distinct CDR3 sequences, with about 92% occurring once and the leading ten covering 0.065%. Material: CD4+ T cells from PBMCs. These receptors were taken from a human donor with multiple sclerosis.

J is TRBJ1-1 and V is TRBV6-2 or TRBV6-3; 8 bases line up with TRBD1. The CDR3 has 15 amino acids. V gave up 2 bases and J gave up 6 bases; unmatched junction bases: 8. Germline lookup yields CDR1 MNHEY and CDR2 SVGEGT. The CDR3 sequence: CASSYPDRVLSEAFF. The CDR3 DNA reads TGTGCCAGCAGTTACCCGGACAGGGTCCTTTCTGAAGCTTTCTTT.

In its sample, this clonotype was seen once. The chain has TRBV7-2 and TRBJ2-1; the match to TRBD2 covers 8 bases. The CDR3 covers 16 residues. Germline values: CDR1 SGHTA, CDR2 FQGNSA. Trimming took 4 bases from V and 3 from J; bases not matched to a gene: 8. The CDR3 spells CASSSGREGNYNEQFF. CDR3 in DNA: TGTGCCAGCAGCTCCGGACGGGAGGGCAACTACAATGAGCAGTTCTTC.

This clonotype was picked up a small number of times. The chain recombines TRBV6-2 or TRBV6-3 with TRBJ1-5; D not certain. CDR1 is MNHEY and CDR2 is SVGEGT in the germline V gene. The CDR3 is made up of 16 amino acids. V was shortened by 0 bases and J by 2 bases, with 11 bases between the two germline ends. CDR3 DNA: TGTGCCAGCAGTTACTCGGGCAGGAGGGGCAATCAGCCCCAGCATTTT. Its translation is CASSYSGRRGNQPQHF.

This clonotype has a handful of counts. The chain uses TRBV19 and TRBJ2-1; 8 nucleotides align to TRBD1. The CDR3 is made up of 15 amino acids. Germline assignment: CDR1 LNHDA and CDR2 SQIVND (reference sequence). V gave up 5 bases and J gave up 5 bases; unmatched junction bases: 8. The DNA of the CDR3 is TGTGCCAGTAGTCGCCGTCTGGGACAGGACAATGAGCAGTTCTTC. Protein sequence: CASSRRLGQDNEQFF. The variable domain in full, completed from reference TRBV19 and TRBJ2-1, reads DGGITQSPKYLFRKEGQNVTLSCEQNLNHDAMYWYRQDPGQGLRLIYYSQIVNDFQKGDIAEGYSVSREKKESFPLTVTSAQKNPTAFYLCASSRRLGQDNEQFFGPGTRLTVL.

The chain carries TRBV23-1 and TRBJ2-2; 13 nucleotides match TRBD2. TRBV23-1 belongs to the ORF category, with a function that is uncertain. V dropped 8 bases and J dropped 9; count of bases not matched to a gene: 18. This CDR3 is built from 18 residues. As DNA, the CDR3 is TGCGCCAGCCGTTACCCGGGACTAGCGGGAAAGTTAAGCAGGGAGCTGTTTTTT. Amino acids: CASRYPGLAGKLSRELFF.

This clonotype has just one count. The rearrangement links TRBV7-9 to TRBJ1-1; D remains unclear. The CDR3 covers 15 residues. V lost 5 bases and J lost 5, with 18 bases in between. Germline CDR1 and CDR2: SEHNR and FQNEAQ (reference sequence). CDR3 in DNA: TGTGCCAGCAGCGTGTACCAAGGTACTTTTACTGAAGCTTTCTTT. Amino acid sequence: CASSVYQGTFTEAFF.

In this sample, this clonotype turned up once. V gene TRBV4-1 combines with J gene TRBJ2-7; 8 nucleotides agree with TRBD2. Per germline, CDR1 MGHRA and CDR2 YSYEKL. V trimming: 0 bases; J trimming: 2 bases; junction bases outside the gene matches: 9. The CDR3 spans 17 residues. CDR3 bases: TGCGCCAGCAGCCAAGATCCGGGACTAGGCCTTCCCTACGAGCAGTACTTC. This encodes CASSQDPGLGLPYEQYF.

The DNA of the CDR3 is TGTGCCTGGAGCCCTGACAGGGGACCCTACGAGCAGTACTTC. It codes for CAWSPDRGPYEQYF. The chain carries TRBV30 and TRBJ2-7, with TRBD1 identical over 8 bases. Germline CDR1 GTSNPN, CDR2 SVGIG (reference sequence). The CDR3 runs 14 residues. Losses at the gene ends were 3 bases for V and 2 bases for J; bases not matched to a gene: 6.

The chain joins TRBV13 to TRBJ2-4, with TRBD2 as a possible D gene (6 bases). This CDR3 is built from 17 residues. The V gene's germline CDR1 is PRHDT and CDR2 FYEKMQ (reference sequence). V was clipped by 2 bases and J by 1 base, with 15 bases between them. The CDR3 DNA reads TGTGCCAGCAGCTTACGACGGGGGAAAAGGGCCAAAAACATTCAGTACTTC. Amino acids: CASSLRRGKRAKNIQYF.

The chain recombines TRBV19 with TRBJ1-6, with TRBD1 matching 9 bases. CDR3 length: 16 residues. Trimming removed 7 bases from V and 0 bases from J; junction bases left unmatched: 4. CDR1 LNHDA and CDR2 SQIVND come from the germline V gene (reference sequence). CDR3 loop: CASKDRGSSYNSPLHF. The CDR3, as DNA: TGTGCCAGTAAGGACAGGGGAAGCTCCTATAATTCACCCCTCCACTTT.

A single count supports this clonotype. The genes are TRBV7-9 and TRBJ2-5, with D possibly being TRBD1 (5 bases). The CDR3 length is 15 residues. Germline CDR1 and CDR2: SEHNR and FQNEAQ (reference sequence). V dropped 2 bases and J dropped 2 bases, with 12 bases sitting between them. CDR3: CASSLFGAIQETQYF. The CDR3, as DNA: TGTGCCAGCAGCTTATTTGGGGCCATTCAAGAGACCCAGTACTTC.

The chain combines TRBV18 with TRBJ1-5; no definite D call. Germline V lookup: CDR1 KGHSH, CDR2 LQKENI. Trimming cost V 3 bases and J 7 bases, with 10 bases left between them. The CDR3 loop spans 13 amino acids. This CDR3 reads CASSPQEGQPQHF. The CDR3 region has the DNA TGTGCCAGCTCACCCCAAGAGGGCCAGCCCCAGCATTTT.

The CDR3 reads CSAAKVTSGGYNEQFF. The CDR3 nucleotides read TGCAGTGCTGCTAAAGTGACTAGCGGGGGATACAATGAGCAGTTCTTC. The V gene is TRBV20-1, the J gene TRBJ2-1; 12 bases fit TRBD2. The CDR3 contains 16 residues. J gave up 4 bases and V 5 bases, and 9 bases lay outside the gene matches. In germline, CDR1 is DFQATT, CDR2 SNEGSKA (reference sequence).

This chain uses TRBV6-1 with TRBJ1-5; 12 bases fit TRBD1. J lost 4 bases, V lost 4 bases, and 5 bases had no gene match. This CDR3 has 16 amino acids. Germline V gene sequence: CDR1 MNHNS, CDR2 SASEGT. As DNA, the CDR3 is TGTGCCAGCAGTGTCGGGACAGGGGGCGCAAATCAGCCCCAGCATTTT. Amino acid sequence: CASSVGTGGANQPQHF.

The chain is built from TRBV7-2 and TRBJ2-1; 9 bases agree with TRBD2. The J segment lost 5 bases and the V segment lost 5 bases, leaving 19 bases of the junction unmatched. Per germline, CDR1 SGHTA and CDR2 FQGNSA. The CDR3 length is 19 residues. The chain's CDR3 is CASSLPTSGPPGADNEQFF. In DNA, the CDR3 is TGTGCCAGCAGCCTACCAACTAGCGGGCCCCCCGGAGCTGACAATGAGCAGTTCTTC.

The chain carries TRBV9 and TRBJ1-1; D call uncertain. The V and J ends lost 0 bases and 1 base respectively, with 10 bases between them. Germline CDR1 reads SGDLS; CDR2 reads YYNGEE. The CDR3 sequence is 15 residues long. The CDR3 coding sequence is TGTGCCAGCAGCGTAGTCCCGGCTTGGAACACTGAAGCTTTCTTT. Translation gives CASSVVPAWNTEAFF.

The CDR3: CASSDPFLGNTGELFF. CDR3 sequence (DNA): TGTGCCAGCAGTGACCCTTTTCTTGGGAACACCGGGGAGCTGTTTTTT. The gene calls are TRBV25-1 and TRBJ2-2; D is uncertain. This CDR3 is built from 16 residues. Trimming removed 3 bases at V and 1 base at J, with 12 bases between. The germline CDR1 and CDR2 sequences are MGHDK and SYGVNS.

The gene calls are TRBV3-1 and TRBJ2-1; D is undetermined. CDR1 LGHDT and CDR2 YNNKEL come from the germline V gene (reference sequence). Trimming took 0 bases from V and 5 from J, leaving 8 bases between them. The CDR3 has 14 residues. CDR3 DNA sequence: TGTGCCAGCAGCCAAGATGTCCGAAACAATGAGCAGTTCTTC. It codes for CASSQDVRNNEQFF.

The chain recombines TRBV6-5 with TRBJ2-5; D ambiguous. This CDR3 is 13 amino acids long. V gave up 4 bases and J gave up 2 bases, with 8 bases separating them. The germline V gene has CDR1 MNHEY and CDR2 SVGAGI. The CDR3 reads CASSLEGQETQYF. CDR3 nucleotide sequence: TGTGCCAGCAGTTTGGAAGGGCAAGAGACCCAGTACTTC.

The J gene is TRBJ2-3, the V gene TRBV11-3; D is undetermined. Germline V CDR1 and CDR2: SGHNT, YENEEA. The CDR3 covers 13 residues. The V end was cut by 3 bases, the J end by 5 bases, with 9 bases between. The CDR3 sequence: CASSFGELDTQYF. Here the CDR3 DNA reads TGTGCCAGCAGCTTTGGTGAGCTAGATACGCAGTATTTT.

The CDR3 loop is CASRPGHANTEAFF. The CDR3 DNA reads TGTGCCAGCAGACCGGGACATGCGAACACTGAAGCTTTCTTT. The rearrangement uses TRBV3-1 and TRBJ1-1; tentatively, D is TRBD1 (6 bases). With 6 bases removed from V and 1 base from J, the gap between germline ends came to 12 bases. This CDR3 contains 14 residues. CDR1 LGHDT and CDR2 YNNKEL come from the germline V gene (reference sequence).